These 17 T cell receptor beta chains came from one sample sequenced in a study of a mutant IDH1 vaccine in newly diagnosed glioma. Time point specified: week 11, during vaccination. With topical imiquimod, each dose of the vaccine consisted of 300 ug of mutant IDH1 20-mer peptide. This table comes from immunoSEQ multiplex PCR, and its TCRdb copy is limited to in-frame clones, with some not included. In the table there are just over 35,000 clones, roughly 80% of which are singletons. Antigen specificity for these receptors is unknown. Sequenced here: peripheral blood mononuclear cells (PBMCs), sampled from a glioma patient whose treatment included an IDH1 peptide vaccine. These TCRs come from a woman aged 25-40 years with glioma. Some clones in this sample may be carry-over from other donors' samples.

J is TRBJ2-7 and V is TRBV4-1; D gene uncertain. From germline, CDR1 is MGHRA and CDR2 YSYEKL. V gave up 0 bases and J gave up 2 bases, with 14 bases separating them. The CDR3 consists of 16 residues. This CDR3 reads CASSQDLTRPTYEQYF. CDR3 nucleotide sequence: TGCGCCAGCAGCCAAGACCTGACCCGGCCAACCTACGAGCAGTACTTC.

CDR3 DNA sequence: TGTGCCAGTAGTATCGCGGGCGAGCAGTACTTC. Translated: CASSIAGEQYF. The chain links TRBV19 to TRBJ2-7, with D possibly being TRBD2 (5 bases). The CDR3 is 11 amino acids. The V gene's germline CDR1 is LNHDA and CDR2 SQIVND (reference sequence). Between the trimmed V and J ends, which lost 3 bases and 6 bases, there was a span of 6 bases.

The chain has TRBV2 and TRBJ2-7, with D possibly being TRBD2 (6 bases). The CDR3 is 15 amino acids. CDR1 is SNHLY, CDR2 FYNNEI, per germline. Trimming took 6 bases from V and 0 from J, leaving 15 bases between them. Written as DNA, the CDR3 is TGTGCCAGCAGCCGGGGAGGCGGGTCCTCCTACGAGCAGTACTTC. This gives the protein CASSRGGGSSYEQYF.

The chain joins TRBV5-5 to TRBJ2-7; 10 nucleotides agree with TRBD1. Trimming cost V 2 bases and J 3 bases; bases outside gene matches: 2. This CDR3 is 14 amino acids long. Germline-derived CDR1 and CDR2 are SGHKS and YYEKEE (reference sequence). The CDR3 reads CASSFGQGDYEQYF. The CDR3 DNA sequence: TGTGCCAGCAGCTTCGGACAGGGGGACTACGAGCAGTACTTC.

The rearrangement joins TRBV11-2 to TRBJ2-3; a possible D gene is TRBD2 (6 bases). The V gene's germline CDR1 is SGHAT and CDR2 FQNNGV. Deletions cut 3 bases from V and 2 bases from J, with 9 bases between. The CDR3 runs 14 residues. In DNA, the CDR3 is TGTGCCAGCAGCTTTCCGGGGGACACAGATACGCAGTATTTT. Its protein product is CASSFPGDTDTQYF.

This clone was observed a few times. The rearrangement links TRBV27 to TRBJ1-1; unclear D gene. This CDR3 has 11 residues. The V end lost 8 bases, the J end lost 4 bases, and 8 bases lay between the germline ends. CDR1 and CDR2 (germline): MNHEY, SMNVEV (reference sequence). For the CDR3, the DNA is TGTGCCAGCCGTGGTGGCACTGAAGCTTTCTTT. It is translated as CASRGGTEAFF.

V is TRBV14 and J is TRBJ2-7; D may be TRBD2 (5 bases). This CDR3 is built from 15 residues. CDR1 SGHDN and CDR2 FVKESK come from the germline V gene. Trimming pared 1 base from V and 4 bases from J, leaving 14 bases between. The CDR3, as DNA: TGTGCCAGCAGCCAAGTTTTGCGGGCACAGTACGAGCAGTACTTC. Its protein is CASSQVLRAQYEQYF.

CDR3 protein: CASSSGYGYTF. The CDR3 DNA is TGTGCCAGCAGCTCCGGGTATGGCTACACCTTC. This sequence joins TRBV7-8 and TRBJ1-2; D unresolved. The CDR3 is 11 residues long. Trimming took off 4 bases at V and 5 bases at J, with 5 bases between the two ends. From germline, CDR1 is SGHVS and CDR2 FQNEAQ.

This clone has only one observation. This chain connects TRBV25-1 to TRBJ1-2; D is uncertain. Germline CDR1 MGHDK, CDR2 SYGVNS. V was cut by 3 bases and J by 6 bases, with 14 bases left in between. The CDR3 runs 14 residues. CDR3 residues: CASSDPGQRNGYTF. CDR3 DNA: TGTGCCAGCAGTGACCCCGGCCAAAGAAATGGCTACACCTTC.

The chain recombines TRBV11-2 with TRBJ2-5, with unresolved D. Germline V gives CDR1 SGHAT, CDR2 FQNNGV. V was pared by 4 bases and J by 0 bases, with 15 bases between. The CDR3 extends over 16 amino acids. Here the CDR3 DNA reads TGTGCCAGCAGCTACCCCGGTCTAGGGTACCAAGAGACCCAGTACTTC. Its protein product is CASSYPGLGYQETQYF.

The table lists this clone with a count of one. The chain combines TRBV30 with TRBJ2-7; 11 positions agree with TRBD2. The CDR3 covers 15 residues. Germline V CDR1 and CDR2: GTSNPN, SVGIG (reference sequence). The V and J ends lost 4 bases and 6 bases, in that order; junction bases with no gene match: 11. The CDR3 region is CAWKVAGGLGGEQYF. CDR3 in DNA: TGTGCCTGGAAGGTAGCGGGAGGGCTAGGCGGCGAGCAGTACTTC.

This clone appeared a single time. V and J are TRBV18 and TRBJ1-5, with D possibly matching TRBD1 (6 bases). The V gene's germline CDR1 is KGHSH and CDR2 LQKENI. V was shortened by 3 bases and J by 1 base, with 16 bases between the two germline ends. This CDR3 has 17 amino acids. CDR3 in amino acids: CASSPVGGAESNQPQHF. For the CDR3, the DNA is TGTGCCAGCTCACCGGTGGGGGGGGCGGAGAGCAATCAGCCCCAGCATTTT.

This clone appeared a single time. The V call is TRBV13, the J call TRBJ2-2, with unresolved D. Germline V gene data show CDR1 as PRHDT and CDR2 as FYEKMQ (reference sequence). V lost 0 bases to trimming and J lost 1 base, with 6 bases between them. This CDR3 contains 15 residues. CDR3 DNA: TGTGCCAGCAGCTTAGGTGCCCAGAACACCGGGGAGCTGTTTTTT. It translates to CASSLGAQNTGELFF.

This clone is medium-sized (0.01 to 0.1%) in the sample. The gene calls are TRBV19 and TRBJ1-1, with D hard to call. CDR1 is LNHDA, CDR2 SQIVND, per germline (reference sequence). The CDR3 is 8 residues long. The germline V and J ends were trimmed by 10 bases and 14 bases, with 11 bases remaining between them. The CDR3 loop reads CATPSGFF. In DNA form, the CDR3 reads TGTGCCACCCCGTCCGGCTTCTTT.

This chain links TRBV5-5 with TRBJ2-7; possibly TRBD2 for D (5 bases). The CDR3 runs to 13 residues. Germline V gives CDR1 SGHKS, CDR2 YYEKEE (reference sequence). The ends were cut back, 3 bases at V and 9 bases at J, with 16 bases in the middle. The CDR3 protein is CASSWDYSSGQYF. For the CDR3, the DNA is TGTGCCAGCAGCTGGGATTACTCAAGCGGGCAGTACTTC.

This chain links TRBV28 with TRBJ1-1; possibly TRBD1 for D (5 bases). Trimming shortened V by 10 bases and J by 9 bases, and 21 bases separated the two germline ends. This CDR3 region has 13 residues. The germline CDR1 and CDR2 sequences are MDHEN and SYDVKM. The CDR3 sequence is CATSGTRLSKAFF. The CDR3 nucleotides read TGTGCCACCTCCGGGACTCGCCTTTCGAAAGCTTTCTTT. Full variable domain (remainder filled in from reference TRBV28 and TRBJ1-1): DVKVTQSSRYLVKRTGEKVFLECVQDMDHENMFWYRQDPGLGLRLIYFSYDVKMKEKGDIPEGYSVSREKKERFSLILESASTNQTSMYLCATSGTRLSKAFFGQGTRLTVV.

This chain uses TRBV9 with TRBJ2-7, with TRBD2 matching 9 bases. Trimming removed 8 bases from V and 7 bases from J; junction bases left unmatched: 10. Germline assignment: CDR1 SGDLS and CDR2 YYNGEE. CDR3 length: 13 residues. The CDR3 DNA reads TGTGCCAGTGGGGCTAGCGGGACGAGTGAGCAGTACTTC. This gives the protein CASGASGTSEQYF. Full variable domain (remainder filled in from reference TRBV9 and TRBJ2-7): DSGVTQTPKHLITATGQRVTLRCSPRSGDLSVYWYQQSLDQGLQFLIQYYNGEERAKGNILERFSAQQFPDLHSELNLSSLELGDSALYFCASGASGTSEQYFGPGTRLTVT.